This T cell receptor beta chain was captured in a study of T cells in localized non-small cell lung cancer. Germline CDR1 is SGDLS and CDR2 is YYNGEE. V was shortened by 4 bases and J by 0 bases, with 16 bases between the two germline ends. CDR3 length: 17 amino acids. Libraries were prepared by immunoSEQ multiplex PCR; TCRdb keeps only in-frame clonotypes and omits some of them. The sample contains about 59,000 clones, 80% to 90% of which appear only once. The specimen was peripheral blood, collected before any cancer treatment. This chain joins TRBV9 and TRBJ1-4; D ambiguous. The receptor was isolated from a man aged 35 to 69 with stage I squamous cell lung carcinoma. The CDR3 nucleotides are TGTGCCAGCAGCCGGGTCCTGAGGGCTGCAACTAATGAAAAACTGTTTTTT. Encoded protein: CASSRVLRAATNEKLFF. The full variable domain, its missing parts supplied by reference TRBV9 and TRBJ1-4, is DSGVTQTPKHLITATGQRVTLRCSPRSGDLSVYWYQQSLDQGLQFLIQYYNGEERAKGNILERFSAQQFPDLHSELNLSSLELGDSALYFCASSRVLRAATNEKLFFGSGTQLSVL.